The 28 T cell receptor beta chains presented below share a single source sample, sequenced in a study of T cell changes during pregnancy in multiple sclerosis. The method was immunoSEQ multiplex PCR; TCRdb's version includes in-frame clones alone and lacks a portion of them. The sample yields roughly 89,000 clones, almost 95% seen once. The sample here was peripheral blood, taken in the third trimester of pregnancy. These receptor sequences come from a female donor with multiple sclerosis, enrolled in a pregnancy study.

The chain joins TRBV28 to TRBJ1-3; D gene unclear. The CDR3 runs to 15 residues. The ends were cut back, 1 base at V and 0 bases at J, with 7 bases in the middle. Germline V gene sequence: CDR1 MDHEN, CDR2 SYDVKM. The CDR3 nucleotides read TGTGCCAGCAGTTTATCGATACTCTCTGGAAACACCATATATTTT. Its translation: CASSLSILSGNTIYF.

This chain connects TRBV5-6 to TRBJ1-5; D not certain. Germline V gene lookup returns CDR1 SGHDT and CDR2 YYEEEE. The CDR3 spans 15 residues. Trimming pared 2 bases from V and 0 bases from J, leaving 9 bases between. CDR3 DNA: TGTGCCAGCAGCTTTTACGGAGATAGCAATCAGCCCCAGCATTTT. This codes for CASSFYGDSNQPQHF.

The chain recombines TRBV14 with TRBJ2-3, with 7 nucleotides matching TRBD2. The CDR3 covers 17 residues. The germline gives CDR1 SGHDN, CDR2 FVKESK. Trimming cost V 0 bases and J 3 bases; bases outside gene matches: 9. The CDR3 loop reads CASSQDRGLAATDTQYF. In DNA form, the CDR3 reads TGTGCCAGCAGCCAAGATCGAGGGCTAGCGGCTACAGATACGCAGTATTTT.

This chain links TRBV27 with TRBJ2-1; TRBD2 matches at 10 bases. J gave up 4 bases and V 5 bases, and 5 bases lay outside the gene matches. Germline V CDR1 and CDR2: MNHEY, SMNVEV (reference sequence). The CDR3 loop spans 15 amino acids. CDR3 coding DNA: TGTGCCAGCAGTCCAGAGACTAGCGGGTACAATGAGCAGTTCTTC. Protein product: CASSPETSGYNEQFF.

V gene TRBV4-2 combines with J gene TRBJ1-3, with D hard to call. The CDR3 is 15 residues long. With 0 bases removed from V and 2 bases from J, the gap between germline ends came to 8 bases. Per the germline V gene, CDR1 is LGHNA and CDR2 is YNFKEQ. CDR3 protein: CASSQESSAGNTIYF. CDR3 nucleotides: TGTGCCAGCAGCCAAGAGAGTTCTGCTGGAAACACCATATATTTT.

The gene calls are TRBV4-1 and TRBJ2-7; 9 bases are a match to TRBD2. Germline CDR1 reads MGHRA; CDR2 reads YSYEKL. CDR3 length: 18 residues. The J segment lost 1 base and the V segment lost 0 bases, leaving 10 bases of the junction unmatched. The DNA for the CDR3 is TGCGCCAGCAGCCAAGATTGGGGTCTAGCGGGATTATCCTACGAGCAGTACTTC. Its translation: CASSQDWGLAGLSYEQYF.

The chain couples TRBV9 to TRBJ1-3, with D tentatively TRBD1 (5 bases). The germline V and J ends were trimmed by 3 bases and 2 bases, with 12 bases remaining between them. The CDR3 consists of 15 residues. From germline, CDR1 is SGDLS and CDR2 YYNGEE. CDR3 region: CASSADQGTGNTIYF. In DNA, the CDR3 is TGTGCCAGCAGCGCTGATCAGGGAACTGGAAACACCATATATTTT. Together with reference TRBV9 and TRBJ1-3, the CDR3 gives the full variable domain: DSGVTQTPKHLITATGQRVTLRCSPRSGDLSVYWYQQSLDQGLQFLIQYYNGEERAKGNILERFSAQQFPDLHSELNLSSLELGDSALYFCASSADQGTGNTIYFGEGSWLTVV.

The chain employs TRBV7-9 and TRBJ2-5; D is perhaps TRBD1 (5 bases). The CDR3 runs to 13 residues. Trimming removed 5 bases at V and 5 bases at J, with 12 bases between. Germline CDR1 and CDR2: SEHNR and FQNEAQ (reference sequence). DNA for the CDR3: TGTGCCAGCAGCCAGGGCCTGTTTGAGACCCAGTACTTC. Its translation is CASSQGLFETQYF.

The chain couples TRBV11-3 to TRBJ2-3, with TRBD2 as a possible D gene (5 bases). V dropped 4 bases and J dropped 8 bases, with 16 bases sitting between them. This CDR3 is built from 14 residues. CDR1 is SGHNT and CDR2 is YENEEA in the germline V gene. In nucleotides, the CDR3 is TGTGCCAGCAGCTCGGCTAGCACTTCGGGTACGCAGTATTTT. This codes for CASSSASTSGTQYF.

The CDR3 nucleotides read TGTGCCAGCAGTTTTTCCCTTCGTCGGTCTGAGGACTCTGGGGCCAACGTCCTGACTTTC. The encoded protein is CASSFSLRRSEDSGANVLTF. The chain recombines TRBV28 with TRBJ2-6; D ambiguous. Per germline, CDR1 MDHEN and CDR2 SYDVKM. This CDR3 spans 20 amino acids. V shed 3 bases and J shed 0 bases, with 21 bases lying between them.

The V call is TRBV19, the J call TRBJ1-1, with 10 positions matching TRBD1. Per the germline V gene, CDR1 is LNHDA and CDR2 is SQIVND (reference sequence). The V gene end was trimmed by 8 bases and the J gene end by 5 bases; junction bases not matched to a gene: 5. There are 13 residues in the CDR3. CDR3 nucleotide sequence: TGTGCCAGTGCGGGACAGGGGAGAACTGAAGCTTTCTTT. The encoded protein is CASAGQGRTEAFF.

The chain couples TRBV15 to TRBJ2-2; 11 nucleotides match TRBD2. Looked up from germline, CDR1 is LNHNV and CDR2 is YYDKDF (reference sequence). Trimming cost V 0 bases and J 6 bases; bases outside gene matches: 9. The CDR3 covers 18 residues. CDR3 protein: CATSRDRATSGRAGELFF. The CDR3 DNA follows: TGTGCCACCAGCAGAGATCGGGCCACTAGCGGGAGAGCCGGGGAGCTGTTTTTT.

For the CDR3, the DNA is TGTGCCAGCAGCTTAGTCCCCTGGGGAGCAGATACGCAGTATTTT. Its translation: CASSLVPWGADTQYF. The rearrangement links TRBV7-2 to TRBJ2-3, with a possible D match to TRBD2 (5 bases). This CDR3 spans 15 amino acids. The germline V and J ends were trimmed by 1 base and 4 bases, with 12 bases remaining between them. CDR1 SGHTA and CDR2 FQGNSA come from the germline V gene.

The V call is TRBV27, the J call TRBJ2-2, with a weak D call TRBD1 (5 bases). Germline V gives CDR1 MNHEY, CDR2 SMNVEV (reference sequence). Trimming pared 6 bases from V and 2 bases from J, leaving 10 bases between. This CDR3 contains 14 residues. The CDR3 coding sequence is TGTGCCAGCAGCCCTAGGGGTAACACCGGGGAGCTGTTTTTT. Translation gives CASSPRGNTGELFF.

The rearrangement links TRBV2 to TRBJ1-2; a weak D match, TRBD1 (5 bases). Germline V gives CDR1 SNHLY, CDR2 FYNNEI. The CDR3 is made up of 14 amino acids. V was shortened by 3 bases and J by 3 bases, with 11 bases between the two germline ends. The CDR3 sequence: CASSEGRWDYGYTF. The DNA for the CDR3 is TGTGCCAGCAGTGAGGGGCGGTGGGACTATGGCTACACCTTC.

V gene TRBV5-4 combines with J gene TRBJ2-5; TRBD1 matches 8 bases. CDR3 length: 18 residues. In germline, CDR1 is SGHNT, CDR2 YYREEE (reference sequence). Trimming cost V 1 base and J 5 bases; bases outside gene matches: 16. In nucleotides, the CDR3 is TGTGCCAGCAGCTTGCTGGGACAGGATTGGGCCCAGGGGGAGACCCAGTACTTC. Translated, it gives CASSLLGQDWAQGETQYF.

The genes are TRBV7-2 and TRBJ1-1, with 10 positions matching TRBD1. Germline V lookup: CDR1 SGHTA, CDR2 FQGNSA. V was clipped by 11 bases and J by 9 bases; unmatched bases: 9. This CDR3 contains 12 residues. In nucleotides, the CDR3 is TGTGCCGTCGCCTGGACAGGGGGGAAAGCTTTCTTT. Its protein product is CAVAWTGGKAFF.

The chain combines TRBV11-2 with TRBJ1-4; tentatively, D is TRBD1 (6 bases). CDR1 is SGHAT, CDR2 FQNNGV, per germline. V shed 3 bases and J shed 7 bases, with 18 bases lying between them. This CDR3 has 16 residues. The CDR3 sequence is CASSLRPGGGGEKLFF. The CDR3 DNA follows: TGTGCCAGCAGCTTGCGACCTGGGGGGGGCGGTGAAAAACTGTTTTTT.

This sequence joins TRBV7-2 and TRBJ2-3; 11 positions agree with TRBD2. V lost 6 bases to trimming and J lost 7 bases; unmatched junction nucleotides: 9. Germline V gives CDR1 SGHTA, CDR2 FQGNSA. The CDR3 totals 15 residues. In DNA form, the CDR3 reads TGTGCCAGCAGGAATAGCGGGAGGGCCATAAATACGCAGTATTTT. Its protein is CASRNSGRAINTQYF.

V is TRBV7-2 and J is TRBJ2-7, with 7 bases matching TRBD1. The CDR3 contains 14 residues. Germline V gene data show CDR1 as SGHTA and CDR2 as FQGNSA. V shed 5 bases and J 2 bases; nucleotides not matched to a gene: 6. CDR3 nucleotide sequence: TGTGCCAGCAGCCTACGGGACAGCCCCTACGAGCAGTACTTC. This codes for CASSLRDSPYEQYF.

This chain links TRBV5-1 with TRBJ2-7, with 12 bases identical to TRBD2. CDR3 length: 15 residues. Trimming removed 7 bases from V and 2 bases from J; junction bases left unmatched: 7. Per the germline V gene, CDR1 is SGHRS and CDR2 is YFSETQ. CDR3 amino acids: CASRRTSGETYEQYF. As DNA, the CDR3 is TGCGCCAGCCGACGGACTAGCGGGGAAACCTACGAGCAGTACTTC. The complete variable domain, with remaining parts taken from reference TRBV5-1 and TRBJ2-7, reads KAGVTQTPRYLIKTRGQQVTLSCSPISGHRSVSWYQQTPGQGLQFLFEYFSETQRNKGNFPGRFSGRQFSNSRSEMNVSTLELGDSALYLCASRRTSGETYEQYFGPGTRLTVT.

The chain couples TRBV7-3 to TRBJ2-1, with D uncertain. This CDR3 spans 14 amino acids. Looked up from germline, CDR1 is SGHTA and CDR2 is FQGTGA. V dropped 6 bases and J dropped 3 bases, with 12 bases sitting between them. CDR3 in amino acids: CASSAERLYNEQFF. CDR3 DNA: TGTGCCAGCAGTGCCGAGCGCCTCTACAATGAGCAGTTCTTC.

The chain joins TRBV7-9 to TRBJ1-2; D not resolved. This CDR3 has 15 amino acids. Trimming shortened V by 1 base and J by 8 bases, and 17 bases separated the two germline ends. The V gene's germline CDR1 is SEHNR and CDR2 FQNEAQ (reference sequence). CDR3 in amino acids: CASSLDPTDGAGYTF. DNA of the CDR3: TGTGCCAGCAGCTTAGATCCAACTGATGGAGCCGGCTACACCTTC.

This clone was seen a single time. CDR3 DNA sequence: TGTGCCAGTAGTATAGATGGGGCCGTCTATGGCTACACCTTC. Residues: CASSIDGAVYGYTF. The chain uses TRBV19 and TRBJ1-2; D perhaps matches TRBD1 (5 bases). This CDR3 has 14 amino acids. CDR1 LNHDA and CDR2 SQIVND come from the germline V gene (reference sequence). The germline V and J ends were trimmed by 0 bases and 4 bases, with 9 bases remaining between them.

The CDR3 nucleotides are TGTGCCAGCACTTATAGCGGGAGGGCAGCCGGGGAGCTGTTTTTT. Protein: CASTYSGRAAGELFF. The rearrangement links TRBV28 to TRBJ2-2; 11 bases match TRBD2. Germline V gene lookup returns CDR1 MDHEN and CDR2 SYDVKM. With V trimmed by 7 bases and J by 6 bases, 7 bases remained unmatched. The CDR3 length is 15 residues. Using reference TRBV28 and TRBJ2-2 for the parts outside the CDR3, the full variable domain is DVKVTQSSRYLVKRTGEKVFLECVQDMDHENMFWYRQDPGLGLRLIYFSYDVKMKEKGDIPEGYSVSREKKERFSLILESASTNQTSMYLCASTYSGRAAGELFFGEGSRLTVL.

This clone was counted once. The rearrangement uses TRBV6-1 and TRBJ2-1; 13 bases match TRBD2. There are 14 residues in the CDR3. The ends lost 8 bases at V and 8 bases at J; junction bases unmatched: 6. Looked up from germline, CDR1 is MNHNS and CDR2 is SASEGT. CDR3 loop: CASGGLAGADEQFF. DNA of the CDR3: TGTGCCAGCGGTGGACTAGCGGGAGCAGATGAGCAGTTCTTC.

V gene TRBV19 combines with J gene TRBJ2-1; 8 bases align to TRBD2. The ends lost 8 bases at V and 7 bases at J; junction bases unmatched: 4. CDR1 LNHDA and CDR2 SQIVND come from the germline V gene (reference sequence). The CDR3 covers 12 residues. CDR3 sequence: CASRGRWNEQFF. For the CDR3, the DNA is TGTGCCAGTCGCGGGAGGTGGAATGAGCAGTTCTTC.

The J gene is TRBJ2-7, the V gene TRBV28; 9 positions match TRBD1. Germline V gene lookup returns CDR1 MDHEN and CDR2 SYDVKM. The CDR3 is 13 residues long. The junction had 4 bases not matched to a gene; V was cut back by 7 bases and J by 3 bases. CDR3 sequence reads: CASTGQGNYEQYF. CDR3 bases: TGTGCCAGCACGGGACAGGGAAACTACGAGCAGTACTTC.